The 27 T cell receptor beta chains given below trace back to one sample, sequenced in a study of shared clonotypes between healthy human individuals. The table came from immunoSEQ multiplex PCR; TCRdb's copy has only in-frame clones and leaves some out. The sample has 2,500,000 or so clones; 93% are singletons. Material for sequencing was naive CD4+ T cells from PBMCs. Subset meaning: CD45RA+ positively selected. The receptors derive from a young man in good health. Some clones in this sample may be carry-over from other donors' samples.

Turning to this clone: The identical CDR3 is also encoded by other nucleotide sequences in the sample. V and J are TRBV5-1 and TRBJ2-7; the D is unclear. The CDR3 totals 13 residues. Germline V gives CDR1 SGHRS, CDR2 YFSETQ. The V end lost 0 bases, the J end lost 1 base, and 5 bases lay between the germline ends. DNA for the CDR3: TGCGCCAGCAGCTTGGATGGGTCCTACGAGCAGTACTTC. It codes for CASSLDGSYEQYF.

The rearrangement uses TRBV19 and TRBJ1-6, with a weak D call TRBD1 (6 bases). The CDR3 is 15 amino acids. Trimming removed 2 bases at V and 10 bases at J, with 15 bases between. The germline V gene has CDR1 LNHDA and CDR2 SQIVND (reference sequence). The CDR3 protein is CASSINTGTLSPLHF. CDR3 nucleotide sequence: TGTGCCAGTAGTATAAACACAGGGACTTTGTCACCCCTCCACTTT.

This chain uses TRBV7-2 with TRBJ1-4; tentative D call: TRBD1 (6 bases). The V and J ends lost 1 base and 12 bases respectively, with 12 bases between them. Germline CDR1 and CDR2: SGHTA and FQGNSA. The CDR3 consists of 13 residues. CDR3 amino acids: CASSLGTARELFF. DNA for the CDR3: TGTGCCAGCAGCTTAGGGACAGCCAGGGAACTGTTTTTT. The full variable domain, in which reference TRBV7-2 and TRBJ1-4 provide the parts outside the CDR3, is GAGVSQSPSNKVTEKGKDVELRCDPISGHTALYWYRQSLGQGLEFLIYFQGNSAPDKSGLPSDRFSAERTGGSVSTLTIQRTQQEDSAVYLCASSLGTARELFFGSGTQLSVL.

The J gene is TRBJ2-5, the V gene TRBV7-9; D may be TRBD2 (5 bases). The ends were cut back, 4 bases at V and 5 bases at J, with 17 bases in the middle. Germline V lookup: CDR1 SEHNR, CDR2 FQNEAQ (reference sequence). The CDR3 has 15 amino acids. DNA of the CDR3: TGTGCCAGCAGCTCAGGCGGTTGGCAGCGGGAGACCCAGTACTTC. Its protein product is CASSSGGWQRETQYF.

The rearrangement uses TRBV27 and TRBJ1-6, with 7 bases that match TRBD1. Germline V CDR1 and CDR2: MNHEY, SMNVEV (reference sequence). The V and J ends lost 3 bases and 9 bases, in that order; junction bases with no gene match: 5. This CDR3 spans 14 amino acids. The CDR3, as DNA: TGTGCCAGCAGTTTTGAGGCAGGGGGTTCACCCCTCCACTTT. This gives the protein CASSFEAGGSPLHF.

The rearrangement joins TRBV19 to TRBJ1-3; D remains unclear. There are 15 residues in the CDR3. Trimming shortened V by 5 bases and J by 3 bases, and 14 bases separated the two germline ends. Per the germline V gene, CDR1 is LNHDA and CDR2 is SQIVND (reference sequence). The chain's CDR3 is CASSSSGRRGNTIYF. The CDR3 coding sequence is TGTGCCAGTAGTTCATCCGGAAGACGTGGAAACACCATATATTTT.

For this clone: This specimen includes other DNA sequences encoding the same CDR3. The chain carries TRBV30 and TRBJ1-4; no reliable D call. Germline V gene sequence: CDR1 GTSNPN, CDR2 SVGIG (reference sequence). V was pared by 0 bases and J by 2 bases, with 7 bases between. The CDR3 has 14 residues. The CDR3 sequence: CAWSVGGTNEKLFF. CDR3 coding DNA: TGTGCCTGGAGTGTTGGAGGGACTAATGAAAAACTGTTTTTT.

The chain combines TRBV10-3 with TRBJ2-7; the D call may be TRBD1 or TRBD2 (6 bases each). The CDR3 consists of 14 residues. From germline, CDR1 is ENHRY and CDR2 SYGVKD. Trimming shortened V by 4 bases and J by 7 bases, and 17 bases separated the two germline ends. This CDR3 reads CAISGRGLKGEQYF. The DNA for the CDR3 is TGTGCCATCAGTGGTCGGGGGCTGAAAGGGGAGCAGTACTTC.

The chain employs TRBV5-6 and TRBJ2-3, with TRBD2 identical over 9 bases. The CDR3 extends over 13 amino acids. CDR1 and CDR2 from the germline V gene are SGHDT and YYEEEE. The ends lost 4 bases at V and 10 bases at J; junction bases unmatched: 7. DNA of the CDR3: TGTGCCAGCAGCCTACTAGCGGGCCTCGCGCAGTATTTT. This translates into CASSLLAGLAQYF.

This rearrangement joins TRBV30 to TRBJ1-1; the match to TRBD1 covers 10 bases. Germline V gene data show CDR1 as GTSNPN and CDR2 as SVGIG (reference sequence). With 2 bases clipped from V and 1 base from J, the junction kept 1 base outside the gene matches. The CDR3 contains 14 residues. The CDR3 DNA sequence: TGTGCCTGGAGTTGGGACAGGGGGAACACTGAAGCTTTCTTT. It codes for CAWSWDRGNTEAFF.

About this clone itself: Different DNA sequences within this sample yield the same CDR3. The chain recombines TRBV2 with TRBJ2-1, with TRBD2 matching over 7 bases. The CDR3 has 15 amino acids. The J segment lost 0 bases and the V segment lost 4 bases, leaving 3 bases of the junction unmatched. Looked up from germline, CDR1 is SNHLY and CDR2 is FYNNEI. CDR3 protein: CASSGGGSSYNEQFF. The CDR3 DNA sequence: TGTGCCAGCAGTGGGGGCGGGAGCTCCTACAATGAGCAGTTCTTC.

The chain employs TRBV7-2 and TRBJ2-3; 8 bases are shared with TRBD1. Trimming cost V 1 base and J 3 bases; bases outside gene matches: 6. Per the germline V gene, CDR1 is SGHTA and CDR2 is FQGNSA. This CDR3 has 16 residues. DNA for the CDR3: TGTGCCAGCAGCTTAGTCAGGGGGCCATGGACAGATACGCAGTATTTT. Its protein is CASSLVRGPWTDTQYF. The complete variable domain, with remaining parts taken from reference TRBV7-2 and TRBJ2-3, reads GAGVSQSPSNKVTEKGKDVELRCDPISGHTALYWYRQSLGQGLEFLIYFQGNSAPDKSGLPSDRFSAERTGGSVSTLTIQRTQQEDSAVYLCASSLVRGPWTDTQYFGPGTRLTVL.

A note on this clone: Other DNA sequences of this sample code for an identical CDR3. This chain connects TRBV28 to TRBJ1-5; a weak D match, TRBD1 (6 bases). The CDR3 runs to 14 residues. The germline V gene encodes CDR1 MDHEN and CDR2 SYDVKM. Trimming took off 2 bases at V and 3 bases at J, with 8 bases between the two ends. The CDR3 nucleotides read TGTGCCAGCAGTTTAAGACAGGTCAATCAGCCCCAGCATTTT. Translated: CASSLRQVNQPQHF.

The chain carries TRBV5-1 and TRBJ2-5, with 7 bases identical to TRBD2. Per the germline V gene, CDR1 is SGHRS and CDR2 is YFSETQ. J lost 0 bases, V lost 7 bases, and 3 bases had no gene match. The CDR3 has 13 amino acids. Here the CDR3 reads CASLADNQETQYF. CDR3 in DNA: TGCGCCAGCCTAGCGGATAACCAAGAGACCCAGTACTTC.

Remarks on this clone: This same CDR3 is encoded by further DNA sequences in the sample. The rearrangement links TRBV5-1 to TRBJ2-1; D gene ambiguous. Trimming pared 0 bases from V and 1 base from J, leaving 8 bases between. The CDR3 contains 15 residues. Germline V gene data show CDR1 as SGHRS and CDR2 as YFSETQ. In DNA, the CDR3 is TGCGCCAGCAGCTTGGATGGGGATTCCTACAATGAGCAGTTCTTC. It yields the protein CASSLDGDSYNEQFF.

The chain has TRBV6-5 and TRBJ2-3; 14 bases are shared with TRBD2. Germline trimming cut 4 bases from V and 6 bases from J; bases unmatched to any gene: 3. Germline CDR1 is MNHEY and CDR2 is SVGAGI. The length of the CDR3 is 15 residues. CDR3 DNA sequence: TGTGCCAGCAGTTTCAGGACTAGCGGGAGGGATACGCAGTATTTT. It is translated as CASSFRTSGRDTQYF.

This rearrangement joins TRBV28 to TRBJ2-2, with a weak D call TRBD1 (6 bases). The ends were cut back, 10 bases at V and 1 base at J, with 10 bases in the middle. Per the germline V gene, CDR1 is MDHEN and CDR2 is SYDVKM. The CDR3 has 13 amino acids. The CDR3 DNA sequence: TGTGCCACCACAGGGAGGAACACCGGGGAGCTGTTTTTT. This gives the protein CATTGRNTGELFF.

The table lists this clone with a count of one. The rearrangement uses TRBV7-6 and TRBJ2-3; 7 bases are shared with TRBD2. Trimming took 5 bases from V and 1 from J; bases not matched to a gene: 9. This CDR3 has 16 amino acids. In germline, CDR1 is SGHVS, CDR2 FNYEAQ. CDR3 region: CASSRSQGGGTDTQYF. The CDR3 DNA follows: TGTGCCAGCAGCCGGTCTCAGGGAGGGGGCACAGATACGCAGTATTTT.

This clone was picked up a small number of times. This sample also contains other DNA sequences that code for the same CDR3. The rearrangement links TRBV6-5 to TRBJ1-3; D remains ambiguous. CDR3 length: 14 residues. Trimming took off 2 bases at V and 0 bases at J, with 5 bases between the two ends. CDR1 is MNHEY and CDR2 is SVGAGI in the germline V gene. The CDR3: CASSYRDSGNTIYF. CDR3 nucleotides: TGTGCCAGCAGTTACAGGGACTCTGGAAACACCATATATTTT.

This chain connects TRBV7-9 to TRBJ1-6; no definite D call. V shed 5 bases and J shed 9 bases, with 8 bases lying between them. In germline, CDR1 is SEHNR, CDR2 FQNEAQ (reference sequence). The CDR3 length is 12 residues. The CDR3 bases are TGTGCCAGCAGCCGGGAGGTTTCACCCCTCCACTTT. It codes for CASSREVSPLHF.

The V gene is TRBV14, the J gene TRBJ1-3; no reliable D call. Between the trimmed V and J ends, which lost 0 bases and 0 bases, there was a span of 12 bases. The CDR3 sequence is 17 residues long. Per germline, CDR1 SGHDN and CDR2 FVKESK. The DNA of the CDR3 is TGTGCCAGCAGCCAAGATGTCAGGAGCCCCTCTGGAAACACCATATATTTT. It translates to CASSQDVRSPSGNTIYF.

The V and J genes are TRBV6-6 and TRBJ2-1, with D unclear. Trimming took off 2 bases at V and 7 bases at J, with 9 bases between the two ends. Germline V gene lookup returns CDR1 MNHNY and CDR2 SVGAGI (reference sequence). The CDR3 is made up of 13 amino acids. The CDR3 loop reads CASSYLTANEQFF. The CDR3 nucleotides read TGTGCCAGCAGTTACCTCACCGCGAATGAGCAGTTCTTC.

This chain uses TRBV6-1 with TRBJ1-1; 7 positions agree with TRBD1. The germline gives CDR1 MNHNS, CDR2 SASEGT. The CDR3 runs 14 residues. Trimming took 7 bases from V and 5 from J; bases not matched to a gene: 10. The CDR3, as DNA: TGTGCCAGCACCTCCTCAGGGGGGGCAACTGAAGCTTTCTTT. Residues: CASTSSGGATEAFF.

The J gene is TRBJ2-1, the V gene TRBV7-2; 7 bases map to TRBD1. The length of the CDR3 is 14 residues. Per the germline V gene, CDR1 is SGHTA and CDR2 is FQGNSA. V shed 5 bases and J 9 bases; nucleotides not matched to a gene: 10. DNA for the CDR3: TGTGCCAGCAGCCCGACAGGGTCAGGCGGTGAGCAGTTCTTC. It codes for CASSPTGSGGEQFF.

This chain links TRBV5-3 with TRBJ1-5; D is unresolved. TRBV5-3 is classed as an ORF, of uncertain function. The V gene lost 4 bases and the J gene lost 2 bases, with 10 bases spanning the gap. The CDR3 is made up of 14 amino acids. The CDR3 loop reads CARSRTGGNQPQHF. The CDR3 DNA follows: TGTGCCAGAAGCAGGACGGGAGGCAATCAGCCCCAGCATTTT.

This CDR3 reads CASSQRGNSYEQYF. CDR3 nucleotides: TGCGCCAGCAGCCAACGGGGGAACTCCTACGAGCAGTACTTC. V gene TRBV5-1 combines with J gene TRBJ2-7; D is possibly TRBD2 (6 bases). The V and J ends lost 4 bases and 0 bases respectively, with 11 bases between them. The CDR3 contains 14 residues. Germline V gives CDR1 SGHRS, CDR2 YFSETQ.

This sequence joins TRBV18 and TRBJ2-7, with 8 bases matching TRBD2. Trimming removed 3 bases from V and 5 bases from J; junction bases left unmatched: 6. Per the germline V gene, CDR1 is KGHSH and CDR2 is LQKENI. The CDR3 extends over 14 amino acids. The CDR3 nucleotides read TGTGCCAGCTCACCGGGACTAGGAGGGGACGAGCAGTACTTC. This gives the protein CASSPGLGGDEQYF. Looking up the rest from reference TRBV18 and TRBJ2-7 gives the full variable domain: NAGVMQNPRHLVRRRGQEARLRCSPMKGHSHVYWYRQLPEEGLKFMVYLQKENIIDESGMPKERFSAEFPKEGPSILRIQQVVRGDSAAYFCASSPGLGGDEQYFGPGTRLTVT.